This entry concerns a single TCR beta chain. This entry belongs to a study of cytomegalovirus exposure and HLA in healthy donors. Whole-study context: Membership in the Caucasian-associated ancestry cluster was found for about four fifths of almost 400 genotyped donors.

V trimming: 6 bases; J trimming: 2 bases; junction bases outside the gene matches: 3. In germline, CDR1 is SNHLY, CDR2 FYNNEI. This CDR3 is built from 15 residues. In the PCR, 60 Vbeta and 13 Jbeta primers were used. Sequencing was performed with immunoSEQ multiplex PCR; in TCRdb, only in-frame clones are kept and a portion is missing. The sample yields about 100,000 clones, 60% to 75% seen once. Among the donors, all were healthy bone marrow donors. The sample consisted of PBMCs. The receptor was derived from a man younger than 40 in good health and CMV-seronegative. The rearrangement joins TRBV2 to TRBJ2-1, with 11 bases that match TRBD1. The CDR3 DNA sequence: TGTGCCAGCAGCGGGACAGGGGGGGCCTACAATGAGCAGTTCTTC. Translating it yields CASSGTGGAYNEQFF.